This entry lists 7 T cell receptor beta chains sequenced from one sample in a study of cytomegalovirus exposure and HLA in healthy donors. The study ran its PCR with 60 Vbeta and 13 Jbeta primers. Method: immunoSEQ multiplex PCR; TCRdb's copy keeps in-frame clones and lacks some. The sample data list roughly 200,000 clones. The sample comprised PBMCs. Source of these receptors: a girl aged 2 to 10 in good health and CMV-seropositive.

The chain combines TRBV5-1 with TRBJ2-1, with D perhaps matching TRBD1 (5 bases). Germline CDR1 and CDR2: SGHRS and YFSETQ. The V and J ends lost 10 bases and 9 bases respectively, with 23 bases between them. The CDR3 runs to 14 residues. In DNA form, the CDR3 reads TGCGCCTCTCGGACACTTCAAGAAATCGCTGAGCAGTTCTTC. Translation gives CASRTLQEIAEQFF.

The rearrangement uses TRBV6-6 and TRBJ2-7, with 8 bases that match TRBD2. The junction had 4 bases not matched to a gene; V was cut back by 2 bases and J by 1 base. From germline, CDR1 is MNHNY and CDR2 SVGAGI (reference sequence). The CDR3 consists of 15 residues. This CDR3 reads CASSYRAGESYEQYF. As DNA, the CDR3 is TGTGCCAGCAGTTACCGAGCGGGAGAGTCCTACGAGCAGTACTTC.

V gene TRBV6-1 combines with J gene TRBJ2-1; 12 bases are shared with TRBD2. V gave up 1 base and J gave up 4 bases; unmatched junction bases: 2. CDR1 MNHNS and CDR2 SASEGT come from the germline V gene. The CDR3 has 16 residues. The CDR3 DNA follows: TGTGCCAGCAGTGAAGTCCTAGCGGGAGGGTACAATGAGCAGTTCTTC. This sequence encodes CASSEVLAGGYNEQFF.

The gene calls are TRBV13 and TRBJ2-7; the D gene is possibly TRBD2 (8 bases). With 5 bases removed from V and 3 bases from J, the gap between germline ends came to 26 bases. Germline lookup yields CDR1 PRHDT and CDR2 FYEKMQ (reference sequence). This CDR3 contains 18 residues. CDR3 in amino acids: CASSRWGQISGNVYEQYF. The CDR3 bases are TGTGCCAGCAGCCGTTGGGGACAGATTAGCGGGAACGTCTACGAGCAGTACTTC.

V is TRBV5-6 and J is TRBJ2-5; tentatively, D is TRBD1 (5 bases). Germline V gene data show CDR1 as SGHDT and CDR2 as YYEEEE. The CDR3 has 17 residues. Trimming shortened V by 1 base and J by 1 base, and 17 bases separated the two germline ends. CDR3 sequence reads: CASSLLRNRPSQETQYF. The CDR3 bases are TGTGCCAGCAGCTTGTTACGTAACAGGCCTTCCCAAGAGACCCAGTACTTC.

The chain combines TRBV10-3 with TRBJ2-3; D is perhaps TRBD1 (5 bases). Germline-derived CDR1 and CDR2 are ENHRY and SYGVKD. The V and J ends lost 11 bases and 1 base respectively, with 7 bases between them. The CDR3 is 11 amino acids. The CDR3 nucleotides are TGTGCCGCGACAGGCACAGATACGCAGTATTTT. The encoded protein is CAATGTDTQYF.

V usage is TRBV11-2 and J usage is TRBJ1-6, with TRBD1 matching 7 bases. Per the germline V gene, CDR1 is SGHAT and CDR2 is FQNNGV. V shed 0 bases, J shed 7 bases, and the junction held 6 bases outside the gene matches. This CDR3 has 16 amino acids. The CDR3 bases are TGTGCCAGCAGCTTAGAACGGGACAGTTTCAATTCACCCCTCCACTTT. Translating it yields CASSLERDSFNSPLHF.